The sequence of this T cell receptor (beta chain) was determined in a study of cytomegalovirus exposure and HLA in healthy donors. General study points: In vitro assays verified that a few CMV-associated chains recognized CMV antigens specifically. Cytomegalovirus status was reportedly diagnosed by the classifier with high specificity and sensitivity.

Comment on this clone: Its antigen is not known.

This CDR3 has 17 residues. V gave up 0 bases and J gave up 3 bases; unmatched junction bases: 6. Germline V gene data show CDR1 as SGHVS and CDR2 as FQNEAQ. This PCR relied on a set of 60 Vbeta primers and 13 Jbeta primers. Sequencing was performed with immunoSEQ multiplex PCR; in TCRdb, only in-frame clones are kept and a portion is missing. The sample lists over 150,000 clones, approximately 90% occurring once. The TCR sequence derives from a young woman in good health and CMV-seronegative. Input material: PBMCs. J is TRBJ2-5 and V is TRBV7-8; 11 nucleotides line up with TRBD2. CDR3 sequence: CASSLASSGGPKETQYF. The CDR3 bases are TGTGCCAGCAGCTTAGCCTCTAGCGGGGGGCCCAAAGAGACCCAGTACTTC.